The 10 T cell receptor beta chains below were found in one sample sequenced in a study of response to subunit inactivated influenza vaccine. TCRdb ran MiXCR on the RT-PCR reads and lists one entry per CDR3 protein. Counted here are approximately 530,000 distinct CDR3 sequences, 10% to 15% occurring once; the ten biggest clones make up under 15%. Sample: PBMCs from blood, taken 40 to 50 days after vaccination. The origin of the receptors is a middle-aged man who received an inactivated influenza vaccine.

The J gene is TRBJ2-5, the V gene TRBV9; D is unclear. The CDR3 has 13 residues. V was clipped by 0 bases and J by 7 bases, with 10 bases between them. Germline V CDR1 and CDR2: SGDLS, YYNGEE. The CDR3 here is CASSVGQLGTQYF. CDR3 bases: TGTGCCAGCAGCGTAGGCCAGCTAGGGACCCAGTACTTC.

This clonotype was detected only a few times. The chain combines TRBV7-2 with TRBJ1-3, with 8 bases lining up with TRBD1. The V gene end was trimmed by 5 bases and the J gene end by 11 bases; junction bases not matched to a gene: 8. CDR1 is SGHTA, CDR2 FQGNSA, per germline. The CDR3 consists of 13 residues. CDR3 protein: CASSTGTGGPIYF. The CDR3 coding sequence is TGTGCCAGCAGCACAGGGACAGGAGGCCCCATATATTTT.

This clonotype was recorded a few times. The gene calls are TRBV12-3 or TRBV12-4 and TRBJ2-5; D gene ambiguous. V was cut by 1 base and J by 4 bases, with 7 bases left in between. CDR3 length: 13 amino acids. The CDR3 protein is CASSLEVRETQYF. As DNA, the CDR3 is TGTGCCAGCAGTTTAGAGGTGCGAGAGACCCAGTACTTC.

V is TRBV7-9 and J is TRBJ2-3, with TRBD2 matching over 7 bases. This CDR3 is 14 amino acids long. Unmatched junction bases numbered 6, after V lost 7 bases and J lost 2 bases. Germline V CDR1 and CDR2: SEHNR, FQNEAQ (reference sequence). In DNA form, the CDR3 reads TGTGCCAGCATCTCAAGCGGGGTCACAGATACGCAGTATTTT. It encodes CASISSGVTDTQYF.

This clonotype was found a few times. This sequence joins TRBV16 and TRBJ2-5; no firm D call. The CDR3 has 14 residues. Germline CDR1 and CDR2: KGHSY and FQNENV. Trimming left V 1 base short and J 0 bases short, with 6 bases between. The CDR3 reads CASSQWTDQETQYF. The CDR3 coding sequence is TGTGCCAGCAGCCAATGGACGGACCAAGAGACCCAGTACTTC.

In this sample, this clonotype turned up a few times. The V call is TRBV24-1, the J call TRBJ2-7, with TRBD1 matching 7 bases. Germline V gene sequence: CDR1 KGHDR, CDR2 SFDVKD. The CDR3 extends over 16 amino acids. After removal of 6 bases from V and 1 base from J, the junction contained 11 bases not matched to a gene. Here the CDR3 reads CATSFHPDRSSYEQYF. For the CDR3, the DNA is TGTGCCACCAGTTTTCATCCGGACAGGTCTTCCTACGAGCAGTACTTC.

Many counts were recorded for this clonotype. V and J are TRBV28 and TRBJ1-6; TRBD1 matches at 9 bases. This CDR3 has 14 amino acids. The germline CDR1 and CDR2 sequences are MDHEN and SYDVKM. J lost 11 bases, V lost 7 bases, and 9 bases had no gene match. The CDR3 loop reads CASTTGQGRAPLHF. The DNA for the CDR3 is TGTGCCAGCACCACGGGACAGGGTCGGGCACCCCTCCACTTT.

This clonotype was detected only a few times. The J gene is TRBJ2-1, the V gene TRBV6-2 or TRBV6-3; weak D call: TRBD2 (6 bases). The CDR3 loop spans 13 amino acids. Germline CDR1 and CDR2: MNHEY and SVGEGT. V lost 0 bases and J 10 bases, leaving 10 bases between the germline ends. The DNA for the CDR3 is TGTGCCAGCAGTTACTCGTTGGGGGGAGAGCAGTTCTTC. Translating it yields CASSYSLGGEQFF.

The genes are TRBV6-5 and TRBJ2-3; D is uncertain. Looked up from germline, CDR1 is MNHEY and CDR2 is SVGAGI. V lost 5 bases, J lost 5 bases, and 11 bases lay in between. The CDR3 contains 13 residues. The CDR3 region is CASSHDGGDTQYF. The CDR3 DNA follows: TGTGCCAGCAGTCACGACGGCGGAGATACGCAGTATTTT.

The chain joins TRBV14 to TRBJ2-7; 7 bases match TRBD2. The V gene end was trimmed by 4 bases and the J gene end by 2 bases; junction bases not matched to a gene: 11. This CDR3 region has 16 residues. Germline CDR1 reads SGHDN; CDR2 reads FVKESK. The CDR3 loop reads CASSPIYGGKAYEQYF. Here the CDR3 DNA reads TGTGCCAGCAGCCCAATCTACGGGGGGAAAGCCTACGAGCAGTACTTC.